This T cell receptor (beta chain) appears in the sequencing data of a study of T cells in Graves' hyperthyroidism and ophthalmopathy. Per the germline V gene, CDR1 is DFQATT and CDR2 is SNEGSKA (reference sequence). The CDR3 contains 15 residues. Trimming removed 1 base at V and 2 bases at J, with 12 bases between. This clonotype was counted many times. Amplification targeted TCR beta CDR3 regions from RNA transcripts. The HTBI set primed first-round TCR CDR3 RT-PCR. TCRdb re-called the multiplex PCR reads through MiXCR, storing one row per CDR3 protein. The sample has just under 750,000 distinct CDR3 sequences, around 40% seen once.

The rearrangement joins TRBV20-1 to TRBJ1-5, with D perhaps TRBD1 (5 bases). The TCR was taken from a woman aged 40 to 50 with Graves' hyperthyroidism. Source material: blood. CDR3 residues: CSARGRQGGNQPQHF. The CDR3 nucleotides read TGCAGTGCTAGAGGGCGGCAGGGAGGCAATCAGCCCCAGCATTTT.